These 31 T cell receptor beta chains came from one sample sequenced in a study of blood T cell repertoires in COVID-19. TCRdb keeps only in-frame clones here, not all; method: immunoSEQ multiplex PCR. This table has 200,000 to 250,000 clones, around 82% appearing once. The specimen sequenced was peripheral blood. The origin of the receptors is a woman aged 40 to 50 with acute or convalescent COVID-19.

The gene calls are TRBV19 and TRBJ1-1, with TRBD1 identical over 8 bases. V shed 3 bases and J 6 bases; nucleotides not matched to a gene: 9. Germline CDR1 reads LNHDA; CDR2 reads SQIVND (reference sequence). This CDR3 has 15 amino acids. The CDR3 protein is CASSIQGALGAEAFF. CDR3 bases: TGTGCCAGTAGTATCCAGGGGGCTTTGGGTGCTGAAGCTTTCTTT.

DNA for the CDR3: TGTGCTAGTGGCCCCGGAACAGGGTACAGCGGGGAGCTGTTTTTT. Translated: CASGPGTGYSGELFF. The chain employs TRBV12-5 and TRBJ2-2; D may be TRBD1 (6 bases). The V gene's germline CDR1 is LGHNT and CDR2 FRNRAP. The CDR3 has 15 amino acids. The V end lost 6 bases, the J end lost 7 bases, and 18 bases lay between the germline ends.

This clone occurred once. V is TRBV10-3 and J is TRBJ1-2, with D tentatively TRBD1 (6 bases). Per the germline V gene, CDR1 is ENHRY and CDR2 is SYGVKD. Trimming cost V 6 bases and J 5 bases, with 16 bases left between them. This CDR3 is built from 14 residues. CDR3 protein: CAIRGQTSLYGYTF. CDR3 sequence (DNA): TGTGCCATCAGAGGACAGACCTCACTTTATGGCTACACCTTC.

The chain uses TRBV5-1 and TRBJ2-2, with 8 bases lining up with TRBD2. Per germline, CDR1 SGHRS and CDR2 YFSETQ. V shed 2 bases and J 5 bases; nucleotides not matched to a gene: 5. CDR3 length: 15 amino acids. The DNA of the CDR3 is TGCGCCAGCAGCTTTAGCGGGGCCGAGACCGGGGAGCTGTTTTTT. Residues: CASSFSGAETGELFF.

The chain is built from TRBV19 and TRBJ1-2; TRBD1 might be the D (5 bases). The V gene's germline CDR1 is LNHDA and CDR2 SQIVND (reference sequence). CDR3 length: 15 residues. Trimming took off 3 bases at V and 0 bases at J, with 11 bases between the two ends. The CDR3 region has the DNA TGTGCCAGTAGTATCGACAGCTCCACTAACTATGGCTACACCTTC. Protein product: CASSIDSSTNYGYTF.

The chain carries TRBV7-6 and TRBJ2-7, with 9 bases that match TRBD2. Germline CDR1 reads SGHVS; CDR2 reads FNYEAQ. V dropped 1 base and J dropped 5; count of bases not matched to a gene: 3. The CDR3 sequence is 14 residues long. This CDR3 is CASSLVGGRDEQYF. CDR3 nucleotide sequence: TGTGCCAGCAGCTTAGTTGGCGGGAGGGACGAGCAGTACTTC.

The chain links TRBV18 to TRBJ2-6, with a possible D match to TRBD1 (6 bases). Germline values: CDR1 KGHSH, CDR2 LQKENI. The CDR3 sequence is 16 residues long. Trimming took 4 bases from V and 0 from J, leaving 10 bases between them. CDR3 nucleotides: TGTGCCAGCTCACAGACAGGTACCTCTGGGGCCAACGTCCTGACTTTC. Protein product: CASSQTGTSGANVLTF.

V usage is TRBV27 and J usage is TRBJ1-4; D gene ambiguous. There are 15 residues in the CDR3. Trimming shortened V by 5 bases and J by 8 bases, and 18 bases separated the two germline ends. Germline values: CDR1 MNHEY, CDR2 SMNVEV (reference sequence). The CDR3 DNA reads TGTGCCAGCAGTCCCTACTTCCGGGGAGGAGAAAAACTGTTTTTT. Encoded protein: CASSPYFRGGEKLFF.

V gene TRBV5-1 combines with J gene TRBJ1-5; D gene ambiguous. Germline CDR1 is SGHRS and CDR2 is YFSETQ. Trimming cost V 0 bases and J 0 bases, with 7 bases left between them. The CDR3 sequence is 15 residues long. In DNA form, the CDR3 reads TGCGCCAGCAGCTTGGACGGTTATAGCAATCAGCCCCAGCATTTT. This encodes CASSLDGYSNQPQHF.

V gene TRBV5-6 combines with J gene TRBJ2-5; D possibly corresponds to TRBD1 (6 bases). CDR3 length equals 15 residues. Trimming removed 4 bases from V and 0 bases from J, with 13 bases in between. From germline, CDR1 is SGHDT and CDR2 YYEEEE. CDR3 in amino acids: CASSQQGPYQETQYF. CDR3 DNA: TGTGCCAGCAGCCAACAGGGACCCTACCAAGAGACCCAGTACTTC.

The chain has TRBV5-6 and TRBJ1-1; D is possibly TRBD1 (5 bases). The CDR3 loop spans 18 amino acids. Germline-derived CDR1 and CDR2 are SGHDT and YYEEEE. The V end was cut by 4 bases, the J end by 1 base, with 23 bases between. CDR3 DNA sequence: TGTGCCAGCAGCCCGGGGGGGTTTTGGCGGGGATCGAACACTGAAGCTTTCTTT. Translated: CASSPGGFWRGSNTEAFF. The variable domain in full, completed from reference TRBV5-6 and TRBJ1-1, reads DAGVTQSPTHLIKTRGQQVTLRCSPKSGHDTVSWYQQALGQGPQFIFQYYEEEERQRGNFPDRFSGHQFPNYSSELNVNALLLGDSALYLCASSPGGFWRGSNTEAFFGQGTRLTVV.

Turning to this clone: This sample includes further DNA sequences coding for the same CDR3. The chain recombines TRBV12-3 or TRBV12-4 with TRBJ2-7; 7 bases map to TRBD1. The CDR3 is 12 residues long. The V and J ends lost 5 bases and 4 bases, in that order; junction bases with no gene match: 2. CDR3 sequence: CASSPTGYEQYF. The DNA of the CDR3 is TGTGCCAGCAGTCCGACAGGGTACGAGCAGTACTTC.

V gene TRBV6-5 combines with J gene TRBJ2-1; TRBD2 matches at 12 bases. Germline lookup yields CDR1 MNHEY and CDR2 SVGAGI. CDR3 length equals 15 residues. With V trimmed by 11 bases and J by 2 bases, 7 bases remained unmatched. DNA for the CDR3: TGTGCCGGGACCCGGACTAGCGGGGCCTACAATGAGCAGTTCTTC. Its translation is CAGTRTSGAYNEQFF.

This chain connects TRBV6-5 to TRBJ2-1, with D maybe TRBD2 (5 bases). Trimming took off 6 bases at V and 5 bases at J, with 17 bases between the two ends. CDR1 and CDR2 (germline): MNHEY, SVGAGI. CDR3 length equals 15 residues. CDR3 DNA: TGTGCCAGCAGGACGTCTGGCCCGGGGAACAATGAGCAGTTCTTC. It encodes CASRTSGPGNNEQFF.

The genes are TRBV7-2 and TRBJ1-2; D is unclear. The ends were cut back, 5 bases at V and 4 bases at J, with 8 bases in the middle. This CDR3 is built from 12 residues. Looked up from germline, CDR1 is SGHTA and CDR2 is FQGNSA. In nucleotides, the CDR3 is TGTGCCAGCAGCCTGGAGAGCTATGGCTACACCTTC. As protein: CASSLESYGYTF.

V gene TRBV29-1 combines with J gene TRBJ1-1, with 8 nucleotides matching TRBD1. This CDR3 is 14 amino acids long. In germline, CDR1 is SQVTM, CDR2 ANQGSEA. Trimming took 3 bases from V and 6 from J; bases not matched to a gene: 9. The CDR3 DNA reads as TGCAGCGTTGAGCCGCGGCAGGGGGCCTCTGAAGCTTTCTTT. This translates into CSVEPRQGASEAFF.

The V call is TRBV2, the J call TRBJ1-1; the D gene is possibly TRBD1 (5 bases). V shed 8 bases and J shed 10 bases, with 14 bases lying between them. CDR1 is SNHLY and CDR2 is FYNNEI in the germline V gene. The CDR3 is 11 residues long. CDR3 region: CASGALGGAFF. The CDR3 bases are TGTGCCAGCGGGGCTTTGGGTGGAGCTTTCTTT.

This chain joins TRBV6-5 and TRBJ2-2; possibly TRBD2 for D (5 bases). The CDR3 length is 14 residues. Trimming cost V 8 bases and J 0 bases, with 10 bases left between them. Germline values: CDR1 MNHEY, CDR2 SVGAGI. CDR3 loop: CASLPEANTGELFF. The DNA of the CDR3 is TGTGCCAGCCTACCGGAGGCGAACACCGGGGAGCTGTTTTTT.

The genes are TRBV19 and TRBJ2-1; TRBD2 is a possible D gene (5 bases). V was cut by 5 bases and J by 4 bases, with 15 bases left in between. CDR1 LNHDA and CDR2 SQIVND come from the germline V gene (reference sequence). This CDR3 has 15 amino acids. CDR3 protein: CASSALGLQYNEQFF. CDR3 in DNA: TGTGCCAGTAGTGCTCTAGGACTCCAATACAATGAGCAGTTCTTC.

This clone was found a few times. The chain couples TRBV27 to TRBJ1-1, with D perhaps matching TRBD1 (6 bases). Germline V gene sequence: CDR1 MNHEY, CDR2 SMNVEV (reference sequence). The length of the CDR3 is 15 residues. The germline V and J ends were trimmed by 0 bases and 1 base, with 9 bases remaining between them. CDR3 protein: CASSLSTGRNTEAFF. The CDR3 bases are TGTGCCAGCAGTTTATCCACAGGGAGGAACACTGAAGCTTTCTTT.

The V call is TRBV7-2, the J call TRBJ2-1; D not resolved. The CDR3 spans 13 residues. The V and J ends lost 6 bases and 8 bases respectively, with 14 bases between them. The germline gives CDR1 SGHTA, CDR2 FQGNSA. The CDR3: CASSLSLSYEQFF. DNA for the CDR3: TGTGCCAGCAGTCTAAGTCTGAGCTATGAGCAGTTCTTC. Full variable domain (outside the CDR3, taken from reference TRBV7-2 and TRBJ2-1): GAGVSQSPSNKVTEKGKDVELRCDPISGHTALYWYRQSLGQGLEFLIYFQGNSAPDKSGLPSDRFSAERTGGSVSTLTIQRTQQEDSAVYLCASSLSLSYEQFFGPGTRLTVL.

V is TRBV19 and J is TRBJ2-1, with 8 bases matching TRBD2. This CDR3 contains 15 residues. Germline CDR1 reads LNHDA; CDR2 reads SQIVND (reference sequence). V lost 6 bases, J lost 9 bases, and 13 bases stayed unmatched. The CDR3 here is CASRPGRGRLGEQFF. The DNA for the CDR3 is TGTGCCAGTAGGCCCGGGAGGGGTAGGTTAGGTGAGCAGTTCTTC.

The gene calls are TRBV5-5 and TRBJ1-1, with D perhaps matching TRBD1 (5 bases). CDR1 SGHKS and CDR2 YYEKEE come from the germline V gene (reference sequence). This CDR3 contains 19 residues. V lost 2 bases to trimming and J lost 0 bases, with 23 bases between them. The CDR3 protein is CASSFSPGLGGSMNTEAFF. The CDR3 bases are TGTGCCAGCAGCTTTTCCCCGGGGCTGGGGGGATCCATGAACACTGAAGCTTTCTTT.

In its sample, this clone was seen a few times. J is TRBJ2-7 and V is TRBV15; D is possibly TRBD2 (6 bases). The CDR3 has 16 amino acids. Germline V gene sequence: CDR1 LNHNV, CDR2 YYDKDF (reference sequence). Trimming stripped 3 bases from V and 0 bases from J, with 15 bases between. CDR3 bases: TGTGCCACCAGCAGGCTACTAGCTCGGGACTCCTACGAGCAGTACTTC. This encodes CATSRLLARDSYEQYF.

The V and J genes are TRBV10-3 and TRBJ2-3; tentative D call: TRBD2 (6 bases). Germline V lookup: CDR1 ENHRY, CDR2 SYGVKD. The CDR3 runs to 15 residues. Trimming stripped 2 bases from V and 0 bases from J, with 9 bases between. In nucleotides, the CDR3 is TGTGCCATCAGTGAGGGGACTTCTAGCACAGATACGCAGTATTTT. Translated: CAISEGTSSTDTQYF.

The chain uses TRBV7-2 and TRBJ1-1; D is uncertain. CDR1 and CDR2 from the germline V gene are SGHTA and FQGNSA. The CDR3 covers 14 residues. The ends were cut back, 2 bases at V and 0 bases at J, with 7 bases in the middle. The CDR3 region is CASSLNRVNTEAFF. The CDR3 DNA is TGTGCCAGCAGCTTAAATCGGGTGAACACTGAAGCTTTCTTT.

The chain links TRBV4-3 to TRBJ2-2; TRBD1 matches at 9 bases. CDR1 LGHNA and CDR2 YSLEER come from the germline V gene. Trimming cost V 0 bases and J 6 bases; bases outside gene matches: 5. This CDR3 contains 16 residues. The DNA of the CDR3 is TGCGCCAGCAGCCAAGATTACAGGGGGCGCGCCGGGGAGCTGTTTTTT. Translating it yields CASSQDYRGRAGELFF.

This clone was counted once. The chain recombines TRBV6-1 with TRBJ1-2; D is possibly TRBD1 (5 bases). This CDR3 has 15 amino acids. V was clipped by 1 base and J by 7 bases, with 16 bases between them. Germline assignment: CDR1 MNHNS and CDR2 SASEGT. In DNA, the CDR3 is TGTGCCAGCAGTGAAGTCGGGGGATGGGGAGGTGGCTACACCTTC. Its protein is CASSEVGGWGGGYTF.

This clone was found once. The genes are TRBV7-9 and TRBJ2-7; TRBD1 aligns across 7 bases. CDR3 size: 14 residues. Germline trimming cut 4 bases from V and 4 bases from J; bases unmatched to any gene: 7. Per germline, CDR1 SEHNR and CDR2 FQNEAQ (reference sequence). The CDR3 DNA sequence: TGTGCCAGCAGCTCTCCGACAGGGACGTACGAGCAGTACTTC. The encoded protein is CASSSPTGTYEQYF.

This chain connects TRBV9 to TRBJ2-5, with TRBD2 matching over 8 bases. Per the germline V gene, CDR1 is SGDLS and CDR2 is YYNGEE. This CDR3 spans 15 amino acids. J gave up 4 bases and V 3 bases, and 8 bases lay outside the gene matches. The CDR3 DNA reads TGTGCCAGCAGCGCCTTAGCGGGATTGGGAGAGACCCAGTACTTC. It specifies CASSALAGLGETQYF.

This clone was found once. This chain uses TRBV27 with TRBJ2-7; D gene ambiguous. V was cut by 6 bases and J by 0 bases, with 12 bases left in between. The CDR3 totals 14 residues. Germline V gene lookup returns CDR1 MNHEY and CDR2 SMNVEV (reference sequence). The DNA of the CDR3 is TGTGCCAGCAGGGAATCTAGGAGCTCCTACGAGCAGTACTTC. It translates to CASRESRSSYEQYF.